Each of the 26 T cell receptor beta chains below was sequenced from the same sample in a study of identical twins. TCRdb re-called the 5' RACE reads through MiXCR, storing one row per CDR3 protein. The sample lists 450,000 or so distinct CDR3 sequences, roughly 20% seen once, with approximately 12% in the top ten. The specimen sequenced was naive T cells sorted from blood. The receptors here all came from a middle-aged man in good health.

This clonotype was counted only a few times. The chain recombines TRBV20-1 with TRBJ1-6; D not certain. Per germline, CDR1 DFQATT and CDR2 SNEGSKA (reference sequence). This CDR3 contains 12 residues. The CDR3 DNA sequence: TGCAGCACCTGGAGTGGGGATTCACCCCTCCACTTT. It translates to CSTWSGDSPLHF.

J is TRBJ2-7 and V is TRBV20-1; 8 bases align to TRBD2. CDR3 length: 15 amino acids. J was trimmed by 5 bases and V by 0 bases; bases with no gene match: 9. Germline loops: CDR1 DFQATT, CDR2 SNEGSKA (reference sequence). CDR3 nucleotide sequence: TGCAGTGCTAGAGATAGGGCTAGCGGGCTGAACGAGCAGTACTTC. As protein: CSARDRASGLNEQYF.

This clonotype was detected a few times. V and J are TRBV29-1 and TRBJ1-1, with a tentative D call TRBD1 (6 bases). This CDR3 region has 14 residues. The V gene's germline CDR1 is SQVTM and CDR2 ANQGSEA. V was shortened by 1 base and J by 0 bases, with 9 bases between the two germline ends. This chain's CDR3 is CSVEVRGLNTEAFF. CDR3 sequence (DNA): TGCAGCGTTGAAGTCAGGGGATTGAACACTGAAGCTTTCTTT. The entire variable domain, with the rest obtained from reference TRBV29-1 and TRBJ1-1, is as follows: SAVISQKPSRDICQRGTSLTIQCQVDSQVTMMFWYRQQPGQSLTLIATANQGSEATYESGFVIDKFPISRPNLTFSTLTVSNMSPEDSSIYLCSVEVRGLNTEAFFGQGTRLTVV.

Only a few counts were recorded for this clonotype. In nucleotides, the CDR3 is TGTGCCAGCAGTTACTTCGGCGTCTCCTACGAGCAGTACTTC. Its translation: CASSYFGVSYEQYF. The V call is TRBV6-2 or TRBV6-3, the J call TRBJ2-7; D unresolved. The V and J ends lost 1 base and 0 bases respectively, with 7 bases between them. The germline CDR1 and CDR2 sequences are MNHEY and SVGEGT. The CDR3 loop spans 14 amino acids.

This clonotype has a count of ten or more. The rearrangement joins TRBV7-2 to TRBJ2-5, with 11 bases identical to TRBD2. J was trimmed by 4 bases and V by 5 bases; bases with no gene match: 12. This CDR3 region has 17 residues. The germline CDR1 and CDR2 sequences are SGHTA and FQGNSA. The CDR3 here is CASSKGLADLRGETQYF. The CDR3 DNA sequence: TGTGCCAGCAGCAAGGGACTAGCGGATTTAAGGGGAGAGACCCAGTACTTC. Full variable domain (outside the CDR3, taken from reference TRBV7-2 and TRBJ2-5): GAGVSQSPSNKVTEKGKDVELRCDPISGHTALYWYRQSLGQGLEFLIYFQGNSAPDKSGLPSDRFSAERTGGSVSTLTIQRTQQEDSAVYLCASSKGLADLRGETQYFGPGTRLLVL.

The rearrangement links TRBV9 to TRBJ2-5; 7 bases are shared with TRBD2. CDR1 and CDR2 from the germline V gene are SGDLS and YYNGEE. The CDR3 extends over 15 amino acids. V was clipped by 0 bases and J by 5 bases; unmatched bases: 7. As DNA, the CDR3 is TGTGCCAGCAGCGTAGGGGGGGGTCGTCAGGAGACCCAGTACTTC. Protein product: CASSVGGGRQETQYF. The entire variable domain, with the rest obtained from reference TRBV9 and TRBJ2-5, is as follows: DSGVTQTPKHLITATGQRVTLRCSPRSGDLSVYWYQQSLDQGLQFLIQYYNGEERAKGNILERFSAQQFPDLHSELNLSSLELGDSALYFCASSVGGGRQETQYFGPGTRLLVL.

The table lists this clonotype with many counts. V is TRBV6-1 and J is TRBJ1-4, with D uncertain. Looked up from germline, CDR1 is MNHNS and CDR2 is SASEGT. The CDR3 sequence is 16 residues long. The V gene lost 3 bases and the J gene lost 0 bases, with 11 bases spanning the gap. CDR3 in amino acids: CASSEGSATTNEKLFF. CDR3 nucleotide sequence: TGTGCCAGCAGTGAGGGGTCGGCGACAACTAATGAAAAACTGTTTTTT.

In its sample, this clonotype was seen a few times. V gene TRBV20-1 combines with J gene TRBJ2-5; 7 positions agree with TRBD2. V shed 5 bases, J shed 5 bases, and the junction held 8 bases outside the gene matches. The CDR3 extends over 13 amino acids. Germline V gene lookup returns CDR1 DFQATT and CDR2 SNEGSKA (reference sequence). CDR3 sequence reads: CSAQRLAGETQYF. In nucleotides, the CDR3 is TGCAGTGCTCAACGACTAGCCGGGGAGACCCAGTACTTC.

In this sample, this clonotype turned up many times. This chain connects TRBV5-1 to TRBJ2-7; 10 positions agree with TRBD1. From germline, CDR1 is SGHRS and CDR2 YFSETQ. The CDR3 has 14 amino acids. V dropped 3 bases and J dropped 4; count of bases not matched to a gene: 4. CDR3 sequence: CASSYGTGVYEQYF. CDR3 DNA: TGCGCCAGCAGCTACGGGACAGGGGTTTACGAGCAGTACTTC.

This clonotype was found many times. V gene TRBV27 combines with J gene TRBJ1-2, with a possible D match to TRBD1 (5 bases). V was shortened by 5 bases and J by 4 bases, with 11 bases between the two germline ends. Germline CDR1 MNHEY, CDR2 SMNVEV (reference sequence). This CDR3 region has 13 residues. The CDR3 DNA reads TGTGCCAGCAGTCGGGACGGAGGCTATGGCTACACCTTC. Its translation is CASSRDGGYGYTF.

At least ten counts were recorded for this clonotype. The gene calls are TRBV29-1 and TRBJ2-1; a weak D match, TRBD2 (6 bases). V was shortened by 7 bases and J by 0 bases, with 22 bases between the two germline ends. CDR3 length equals 17 residues. In germline, CDR1 is SQVTM, CDR2 ANQGSEA. CDR3 sequence: CSAHTRDFLFSYNEQFF. CDR3 bases: TGCAGCGCCCACACTCGGGACTTCTTATTCTCCTACAATGAGCAGTTCTTC.

The chain couples TRBV11-2 to TRBJ2-6; 8 nucleotides match TRBD1. The CDR3 sequence is 18 residues long. Germline V gene sequence: CDR1 SGHAT, CDR2 FQNNGV. V lost 5 bases and J lost 0; bases outside the gene matches: 9. In DNA, the CDR3 is TGTGCCAGCAGCCCGAGGACAGGGCAAAGCTCTGGGGCCAACGTCCTGACTTTC. It specifies CASSPRTGQSSGANVLTF.

Comment on this clonotype: This may be a read error: a much more frequent sequence differs by one nucleotide. The V gene is TRBV28, the J gene TRBJ2-7; 9 nucleotides agree with TRBD1. The CDR3 has 15 amino acids. Germline CDR1 is MDHEN and CDR2 is SYDVKM. V lost 6 bases to trimming and J lost 6 bases; unmatched junction nucleotides: 12. CDR3 nucleotide sequence: TGTGCCAGCAGCCCGGCCGGACAGGGGTCTCGCGAGCAGTACTTC. Translation: CASSPAGQGSREQYF.

The rearrangement joins TRBV6-5 to TRBJ1-1; 9 positions agree with TRBD1. Trimming took 2 bases from V and 0 from J; bases not matched to a gene: 4. Germline V CDR1 and CDR2: MNHEY, SVGAGI. The CDR3 loop spans 16 amino acids. CDR3 DNA: TGTGCCAGCAGTTACCAAGGACAGGGGCTGAACACTGAAGCTTTCTTT. Its protein is CASSYQGQGLNTEAFF.

The chain is built from TRBV6-2 or TRBV6-3 and TRBJ1-1, with D perhaps matching TRBD1 (5 bases). The germline V and J ends were trimmed by 6 bases and 2 bases, with 13 bases remaining between them. This CDR3 is built from 14 residues. Per germline, CDR1 MNHEY and CDR2 SVGEGT. CDR3 amino acids: CASSKRGTNTEAFF. The DNA of the CDR3 is TGTGCCAGCAGCAAAAGAGGGACCAACACTGAAGCTTTCTTT.

This chain joins TRBV27 and TRBJ2-7, with 16 nucleotides matching TRBD2. The germline gives CDR1 MNHEY, CDR2 SMNVEV (reference sequence). CDR3 size: 19 residues. The V and J ends lost 1 base and 6 bases, in that order; junction bases with no gene match: 12. Here the CDR3 reads CASSLYGTSGRAGTGEQYF. The CDR3 region has the DNA TGTGCCAGCAGTTTATACGGGACTAGCGGGAGGGCCGGTACGGGCGAGCAGTACTTC.

The chain is built from TRBV29-1 and TRBJ2-1; perhaps TRBD2 as D (6 bases). This CDR3 is 13 amino acids long. V lost 7 bases to trimming and J lost 4 bases, with 14 bases between them. The germline V gene encodes CDR1 SQVTM and CDR2 ANQGSEA. Here the CDR3 DNA reads TGCAGCGGGGTACTAGCAGAGTACAATGAGCAGTTCTTC. Its protein is CSGVLAEYNEQFF.

This clonotype was observed at least ten times. The V gene is TRBV29-1, the J gene TRBJ1-1; D not resolved. V lost 4 bases and J lost 2, with 8 bases in between. This CDR3 comprises 12 residues. Germline CDR1 reads SQVTM; CDR2 reads ANQGSEA. DNA for the CDR3: TGCAGCGTTGGCACGTTCAACACTGAAGCTTTCTTT. This encodes CSVGTFNTEAFF. The whole variable domain, remainder taken from reference TRBV29-1 and TRBJ1-1, is SAVISQKPSRDICQRGTSLTIQCQVDSQVTMMFWYRQQPGQSLTLIATANQGSEATYESGFVIDKFPISRPNLTFSTLTVSNMSPEDSSIYLCSVGTFNTEAFFGQGTRLTVV.

In regard to this clonotype: A much bigger clone sits one base away, suggesting this may be a read error. This rearrangement joins TRBV25-1 to TRBJ1-1; D possibly corresponds to TRBD1 (6 bases). This CDR3 region has 13 residues. Germline CDR1 reads MGHDK; CDR2 reads SYGVNS. Trimming shortened V by 4 bases and J by 6 bases, and 12 bases separated the two germline ends. The CDR3 here is CASSAGHGPEAFF. In nucleotides, the CDR3 is TGTGCCAGCAGTGCGGGACATGGCCCTGAAGCTTTCTTT.

The V and J genes are TRBV7-8 and TRBJ2-1; D may correspond to TRBD1 or TRBD2 (5 bases each). The germline V and J ends were trimmed by 9 bases and 0 bases, with 15 bases remaining between them. The germline V gene has CDR1 SGHVS and CDR2 FQNEAQ. This CDR3 has 15 residues. The CDR3, as DNA: TGTGCCAGTCTGGGACGGGCCGGCTCCTACAATGAGCAGTTCTTC. It codes for CASLGRAGSYNEQFF. The variable domain in full, with the rest retrieved from reference TRBV7-8 and TRBJ2-1, is GAGVSQSPRYKVAKRGQDVALRCDPISGHVSLFWYQQALGQGPEFLTYFQNEAQLDKSGLPSDRFFAERPEGSVSTLKIQRTQQEDSAVYLCASLGRAGSYNEQFFGPGTRLTVL.

Details on this clonotype: Compared with germline, one end of the junction differs, possibly owing to a read error. The rearrangement joins TRBV24-1 to TRBJ2-5; D call uncertain. The V gene's germline CDR1 is KGHDR and CDR2 SFDVKD. The CDR3 totals 15 residues. The CDR3 bases are TGTGCCACCAGTTCGGCCGGCGAGGCAAGAGAGTCCCAGTACTTC. Amino acids: CATSSAGEARESQYF.

There are a few counts of this clonotype. This rearrangement joins TRBV12-3 or TRBV12-4 to TRBJ2-3; D possibly corresponds to TRBD2 (6 bases). This CDR3 is 14 amino acids long. Trimming left V 5 bases short and J 1 base short, with 10 bases between. CDR3 coding DNA: TGTGCCAGCAGTGGGACTGAAGGCACAGATACGCAGTATTTT. Translating gives CASSGTEGTDTQYF.

This clonotype was detected a few times. This chain joins TRBV6-1 and TRBJ1-5, with 7 bases fitting TRBD1. J was trimmed by 2 bases and V by 3 bases; bases with no gene match: 1. The CDR3 is 14 residues long. The germline gives CDR1 MNHNS, CDR2 SASEGT. This CDR3 reads CASSDTGGNQPQHF. The CDR3 region has the DNA TGTGCCAGCAGTGACACAGGGGGCAATCAGCCCCAGCATTTT.

This clonotype has a count of ten or more. The chain employs TRBV7-3 and TRBJ2-5; D is possibly TRBD1 or TRBD2 (5 bases each). With 4 bases removed from V and 4 bases from J, the gap between germline ends came to 10 bases. Germline values: CDR1 SGHTA, CDR2 FQGTGA. The CDR3 consists of 13 residues. The CDR3 is CASSSGSRETQYF. The CDR3 nucleotides read TGTGCCAGCAGCTCAGGGAGTAGAGAGACCCAGTACTTC.

This clonotype came up a few times. The J gene is TRBJ2-7, the V gene TRBV4-3; D remains unclear. The CDR3 totals 15 residues. The germline CDR1 and CDR2 sequences are LGHNA and YSLEER. V gave up 0 bases and J gave up 0 bases, with 9 bases separating them. CDR3 in DNA: TGCGCCAGCAGCCAAGATGCGCCGAGCTCCTACGAGCAGTACTTC. Protein sequence: CASSQDAPSSYEQYF.

The chain links TRBV19 to TRBJ2-5; 7 bases fit TRBD2. Trimming cost V 5 bases and J 5 bases; bases outside gene matches: 8. The CDR3 has 14 amino acids. Per germline, CDR1 LNHDA and CDR2 SQIVND (reference sequence). In nucleotides, the CDR3 is TGTGCCAGTAGTCTAAGCGGGATTATGGAGACCCAGTACTTC. Translating it yields CASSLSGIMETQYF.